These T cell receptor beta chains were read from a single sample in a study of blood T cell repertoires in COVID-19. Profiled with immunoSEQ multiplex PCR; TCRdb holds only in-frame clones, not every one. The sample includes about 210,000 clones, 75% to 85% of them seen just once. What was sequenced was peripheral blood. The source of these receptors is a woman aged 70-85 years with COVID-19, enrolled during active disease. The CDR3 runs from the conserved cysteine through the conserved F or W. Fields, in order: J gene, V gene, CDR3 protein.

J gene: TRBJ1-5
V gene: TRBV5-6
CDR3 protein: CASTRYPGGQPQHF

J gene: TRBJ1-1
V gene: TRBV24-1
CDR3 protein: CATSPGGLRGNTEAFF

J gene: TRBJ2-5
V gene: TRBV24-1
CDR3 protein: CATSDPMGGGETQYF

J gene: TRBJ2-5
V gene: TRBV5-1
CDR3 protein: CASRRGGGETQYF

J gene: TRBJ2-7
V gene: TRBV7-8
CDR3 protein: CASSLGGTSSPYEQYF

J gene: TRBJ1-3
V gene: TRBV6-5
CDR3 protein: CASSPGKSSGNTIYF

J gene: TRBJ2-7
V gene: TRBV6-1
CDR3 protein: CASSEYSTAYEQYF

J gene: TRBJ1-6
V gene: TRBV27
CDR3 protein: CASSYPPGGINSPLHF

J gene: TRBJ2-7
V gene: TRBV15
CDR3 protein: CATSRGQDGSYEQYF

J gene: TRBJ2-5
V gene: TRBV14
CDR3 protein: CASSLQGASGTQYF

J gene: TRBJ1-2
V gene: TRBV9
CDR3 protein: CASSGGPPTRYTF

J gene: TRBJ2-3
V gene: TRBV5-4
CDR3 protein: CASSPPGASGTAHTQYF

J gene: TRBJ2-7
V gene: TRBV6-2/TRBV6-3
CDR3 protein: CASSYHDRTGSRYEQYF

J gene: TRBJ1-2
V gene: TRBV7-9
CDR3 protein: CASSLATGVDYGYTF

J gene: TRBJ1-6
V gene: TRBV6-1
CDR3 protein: CASSEALGGQKDSPLHF

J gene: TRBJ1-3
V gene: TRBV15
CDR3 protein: CATSSLDRTGNTIYF

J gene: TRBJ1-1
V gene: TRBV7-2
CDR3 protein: CASSLIGIGTEAFF

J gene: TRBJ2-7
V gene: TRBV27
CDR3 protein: CASRQGFGSYEQYF

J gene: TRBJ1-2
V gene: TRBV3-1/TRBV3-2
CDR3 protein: CASSQGQGGRYGYTF

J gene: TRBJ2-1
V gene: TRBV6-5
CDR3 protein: CASSYSTGVDEQFF

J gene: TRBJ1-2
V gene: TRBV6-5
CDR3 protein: CASKDPGLSYTF

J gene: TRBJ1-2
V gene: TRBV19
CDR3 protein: CASSISSTIHGYTF

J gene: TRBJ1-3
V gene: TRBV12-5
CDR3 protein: CASGPGQSGSSGNTIYF

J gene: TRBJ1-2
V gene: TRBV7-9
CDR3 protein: CASSLGVPPHTF

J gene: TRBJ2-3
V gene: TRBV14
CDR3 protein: CASSQGLAGAFRDTQYF

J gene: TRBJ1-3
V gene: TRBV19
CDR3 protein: CASSMDRDSGNTIYF

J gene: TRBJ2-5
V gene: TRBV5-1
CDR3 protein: CASSLAFLRQGETQYF

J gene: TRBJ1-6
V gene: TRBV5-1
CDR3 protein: CASSLLDSPLHF

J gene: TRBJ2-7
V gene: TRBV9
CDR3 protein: CASSETDRDYEQYF

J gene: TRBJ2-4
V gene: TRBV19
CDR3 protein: CASSPSGGGTKNIQYF

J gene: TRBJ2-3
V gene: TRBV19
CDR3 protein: CASSILGGGLTDTQYF

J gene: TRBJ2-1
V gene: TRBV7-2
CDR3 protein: CASSRGTVSNEQFF

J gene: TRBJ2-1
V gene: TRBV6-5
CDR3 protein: CASSSGLAGGFEQFF

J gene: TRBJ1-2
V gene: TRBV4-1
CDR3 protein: CASSHPLPGQGDGYTF

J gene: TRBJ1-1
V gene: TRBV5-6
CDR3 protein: CASSLVAPLSTEAFF

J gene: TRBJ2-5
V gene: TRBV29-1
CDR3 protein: CSVVVLRGGWETQYF

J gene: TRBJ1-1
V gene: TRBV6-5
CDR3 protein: CASSWDTNTEAFF

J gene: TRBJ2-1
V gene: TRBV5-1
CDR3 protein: CASSSATEGTGFF

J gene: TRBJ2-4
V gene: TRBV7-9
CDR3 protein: CASSSSGSLGIQYF

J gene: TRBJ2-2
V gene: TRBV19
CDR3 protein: CASSIRTGREGELFF

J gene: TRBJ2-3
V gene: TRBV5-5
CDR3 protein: CASSLGSGGSTDTQYF

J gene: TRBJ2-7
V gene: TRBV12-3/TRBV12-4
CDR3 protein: CASSPGSAEQYF

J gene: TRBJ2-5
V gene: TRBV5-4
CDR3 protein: CASSLGGERETQYF

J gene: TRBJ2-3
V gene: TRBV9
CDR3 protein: CASSGLAGGPDTQYF

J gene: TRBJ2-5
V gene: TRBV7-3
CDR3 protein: CASTADRGRQETQYF

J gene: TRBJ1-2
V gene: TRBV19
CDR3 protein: CASSFRAGDGYTF

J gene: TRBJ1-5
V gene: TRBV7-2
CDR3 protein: CASSLVSAALSNQPQHF

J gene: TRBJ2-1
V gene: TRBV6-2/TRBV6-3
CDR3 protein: CASSYLQRGGRNEQFF

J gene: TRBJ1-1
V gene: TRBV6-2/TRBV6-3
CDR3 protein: CASSDRRDRVTEAFF

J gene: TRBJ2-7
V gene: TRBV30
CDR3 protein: CAWSASPKGFHAYEQYF

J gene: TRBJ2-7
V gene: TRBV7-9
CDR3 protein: CASSLSGTQAYEQYF